The source of this T cell receptor (beta chain) is a study of T cells of healthy individuals (dated by TCRdb to the late 2010s). Concerning this clonotype: Its antigen has not been determined. The sample holds no much larger clone one base away, and base qualities are not on file.

Receptors were amplified or captured by 5' RACE. Sequencing was carried out with an Illumina MiSeq. In-frame beta chains were kept once TCRdb had trimmed the public reads at Q25 with fastp and called clones with MiXCR. Each entry merges the rows of one CDR3 protein and shows their most common DNA and genes. Here the sample has 55,000 to 65,000 distinct CDR3 sequences; roughly 17% occur a single time. The top ten clonotypes cover about 4.7% of the sample. The source of this sequence is a human donor in good health.

Here the CDR3 is given as CASTPRGGLDGYTF. The DNA is as follows: TGTGCCAGCACCCCCCGGGGGGGTCTTGATGGCTACACCTTC. The sequence joins TRBV12-3 or TRBV12-4 to TRBJ1-2; TRBD1 might be the D gene, on 5 matching bases. The CDR3 spans 14 residues, from the cysteine through the phenylalanine. The kept DNA is CDR3 alone, 42 bases in frame from the first base. V was cut back by 7 bases and J by 6 bases, leaving a gap of 18 bases between them.